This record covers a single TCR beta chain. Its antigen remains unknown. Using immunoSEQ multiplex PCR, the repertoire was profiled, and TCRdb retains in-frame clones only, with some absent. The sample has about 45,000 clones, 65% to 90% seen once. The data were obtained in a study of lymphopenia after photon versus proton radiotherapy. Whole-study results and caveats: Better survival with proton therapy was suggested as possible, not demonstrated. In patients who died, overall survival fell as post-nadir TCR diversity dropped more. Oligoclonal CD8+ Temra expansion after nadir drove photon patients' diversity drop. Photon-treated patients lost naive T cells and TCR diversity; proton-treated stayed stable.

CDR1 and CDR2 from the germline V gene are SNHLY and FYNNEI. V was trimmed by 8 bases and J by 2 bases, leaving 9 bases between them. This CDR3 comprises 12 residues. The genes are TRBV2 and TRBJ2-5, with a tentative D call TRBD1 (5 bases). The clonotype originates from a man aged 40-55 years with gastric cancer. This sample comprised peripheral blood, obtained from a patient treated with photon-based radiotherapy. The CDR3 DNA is TGTGCCAGCGACAGAGATCAAGAGACCCAGTACTTC. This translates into CASDRDQETQYF.